Listed here are 26 T cell receptor beta chains from one sample, sequenced in a study of cytomegalovirus exposure and HLA in healthy donors. Primers for the PCR totalled 60 Vbeta and 13 Jbeta. The assay was immunoSEQ multiplex PCR, and TCRdb's table has in-frame clones only and misses some. The sample carries about 120,000 clones, 9% to 10% recorded once. Sequencing was performed on PBMCs. The source is a man in his thirties or forties in good health and CMV-seronegative.

There are a few counts of this clone. J is TRBJ2-5 and V is TRBV5-4; the match to TRBD1 covers 8 bases. With the DNA end fitting TRBJ2-7 better, the J assignment may be wrong. CDR1 is SGHNT and CDR2 is YYREEE in the germline V gene (reference sequence). This CDR3 contains 15 residues. The CDR3 reads CASSQTGVSSYEQYF. The CDR3 nucleotides are TGTGCCAGCAGTCAGACAGGGGTATCCTCCTACGAGCAGTACTTC.

For this clone: Its ends do not fully match the called genes, so a read error is possible. The rearrangement links TRBV4-3 to TRBJ1-2; D is ambiguous. CDR3 size: 14 residues. CDR1 is LGHNA, CDR2 YSLEER, per germline. The CDR3 loop is CASRQEGRATGYTF. The CDR3 DNA reads as TGCGCCAGCAGACAAGAAGGGAGGGCAACGGGCTACACCTTC.

This rearrangement joins TRBV12-5 to TRBJ1-4; 11 nucleotides align to TRBD1. V shed 1 base, J shed 2 bases, and the junction held 3 bases outside the gene matches. CDR3 length: 17 amino acids. Germline assignment: CDR1 LGHNT and CDR2 FRNRAP. The CDR3 region has the DNA TGTGCTAGTGGTTTGGGGACAGGGGGCGAGACTAATGAAAAACTGTTTTTT. The encoded protein is CASGLGTGGETNEKLFF.

The chain joins TRBV5-6 to TRBJ1-5; TRBD1 is a possible D gene (6 bases). CDR1 and CDR2 (germline): SGHDT, YYEEEE. Trimming took off 2 bases at V and 7 bases at J, with 10 bases between the two ends. The CDR3 contains 13 residues. The CDR3, as DNA: TGTGCCAGCAGCTTTGGGGGCGGGCAGCCCCAGCATTTT. Protein product: CASSFGGGQPQHF.

The chain links TRBV6-1 to TRBJ2-7, with D unresolved. The CDR3 has 17 residues. The V end was cut by 3 bases, the J end by 0 bases, with 18 bases between. The germline gives CDR1 MNHNS, CDR2 SASEGT. Here the CDR3 reads CASSELKWSYISYEQYF. CDR3 in DNA: TGTGCCAGCAGTGAGTTAAAGTGGAGTTATATCTCCTACGAGCAGTACTTC.

The sample holds a few counts of this clone. The chain is built from TRBV10-2 and TRBJ1-1; 7 nucleotides agree with TRBD1. Unmatched junction bases numbered 6, after V lost 6 bases and J lost 2 bases. The CDR3 runs 14 residues. CDR1 is WSHSY and CDR2 is SAAADI in the germline V gene. The CDR3 protein is CASRTGTANTEAFF. The CDR3, as DNA: TGCGCCAGCAGGACTGGGACAGCCAACACTGAAGCTTTCTTT.

The gene calls are TRBV30 and TRBJ1-2; D might be TRBD1 (6 bases). Germline V gene sequence: CDR1 GTSNPN, CDR2 SVGIG (reference sequence). The CDR3 has 14 residues. V lost 5 bases, J lost 4 bases, and 17 bases lay in between. CDR3 DNA: TGTGCCTGGGTTGGGGGTGGCAGGGGCTATGGCTACACCTTC. Amino acids: CAWVGGGRGYGYTF. The entire variable domain, with the rest obtained from reference TRBV30 and TRBJ1-2, is as follows: SQTIHQWPATLVQPVGSPLSLECTVEGTSNPNLYWYRQAAGRGLQLLFYSVGIGQISSEVPQNLSASRPQDRQFILSSKKLLLSDSGFYLCAWVGGGRGYGYTFGSGTRLTVV.

Comments on this clone: The sample carries other DNA sequences with the same CDR3. The chain combines TRBV5-1 with TRBJ2-7, with TRBD1 identical over 10 bases. V was clipped by 0 bases and J by 4 bases; unmatched bases: 1. Germline CDR1 is SGHRS and CDR2 is YFSETQ. The CDR3 is made up of 14 amino acids. The chain's CDR3 is CASSLGQGAYEQYF. CDR3 in DNA: TGCGCCAGCAGCTTGGGACAGGGGGCGTACGAGCAGTACTTC.

The rearrangement uses TRBV19 and TRBJ2-5; no definite D call. The germline gives CDR1 LNHDA, CDR2 SQIVND (reference sequence). The CDR3 is 15 residues long. The V and J ends lost 5 bases and 3 bases respectively, with 16 bases between them. In nucleotides, the CDR3 is TGTGCCAGTAGTGCCGGCCCCGGAGAGGAAGAGACCCAGTACTTC. It codes for CASSAGPGEEETQYF. The full variable domain, completed using reference TRBV19 and TRBJ2-5, is DGGITQSPKYLFRKEGQNVTLSCEQNLNHDAMYWYRQDPGQGLRLIYYSQIVNDFQKGDIAEGYSVSREKKESFPLTVTSAQKNPTAFYLCASSAGPGEEETQYFGPGTRLLVL.

The V gene is TRBV7-2, the J gene TRBJ2-2, with no clear D. Germline CDR1 SGHTA, CDR2 FQGNSA. CDR3 length equals 16 residues. V lost 3 bases to trimming and J lost 5 bases, with 16 bases between them. For the CDR3, the DNA is TGTGCCAGCAGCTTTCTATCCGGCGGTGGGACCGGGGAGCTGTTTTTT. This sequence encodes CASSFLSGGGTGELFF.

This clone has a handful of counts. V usage is TRBV4-3 and J usage is TRBJ2-7; 10 bases match TRBD1. Looked up from germline, CDR1 is LGHNA and CDR2 is YSLEER. The CDR3 has 14 residues. V dropped 4 bases and J dropped 5; count of bases not matched to a gene: 5. The CDR3 bases are TGCGCCAGCAGCCCGACAGGGGGCCCCGACGAGCAGTACTTC. It codes for CASSPTGGPDEQYF.

The chain has TRBV4-2 and TRBJ1-2; D is undetermined. The CDR3 length is 15 residues. Per germline, CDR1 LGHNA and CDR2 YNFKEQ. V dropped 0 bases and J dropped 2 bases, with 10 bases sitting between them. DNA for the CDR3: TGTGCCAGCAGCCAAGAACGGGGAGGGAACTATGGCTACACCTTC. This translates into CASSQERGGNYGYTF.

Only one count was recorded for this clone. The junction shows a germline mismatch at one end, possibly a read error. Additional DNA sequences in this sample encode the identical CDR3. This chain joins TRBV6-5 and TRBJ1-2; tentatively, D is TRBD1 (5 bases). CDR3 length equals 15 residues. CDR1 and CDR2 (germline): MNHEY, SVGAGI. CDR3 residues: CASKEGHALIYGYTF. The CDR3 DNA is TGTGCCAGCAAGGAAGGACATGCTCTAATCTATGGCTACACCTTT.

The rearrangement uses TRBV19 and TRBJ2-2; weak D call: TRBD2 (5 bases). The length of the CDR3 is 13 residues. The V end lost 4 bases, the J end lost 7 bases, and 10 bases lay between the germline ends. Looked up from germline, CDR1 is LNHDA and CDR2 is SQIVND (reference sequence). The CDR3 region is CASSRGLGGELFF. The CDR3 DNA follows: TGTGCCAGTAGTAGAGGGCTGGGCGGGGAGCTGTTTTTT. Using reference TRBV19 and TRBJ2-2 for the parts outside the CDR3, the full variable domain is DGGITQSPKYLFRKEGQNVTLSCEQNLNHDAMYWYRQDPGQGLRLIYYSQIVNDFQKGDIAEGYSVSREKKESFPLTVTSAQKNPTAFYLCASSRGLGGELFFGEGSRLTVL.

This clone was seen more than once but under ten times. V and J are TRBV18 and TRBJ2-7, with D perhaps TRBD1 (6 bases). V was clipped by 2 bases and J by 0 bases, with 11 bases between them. The CDR3 sequence is 15 residues long. Germline V gene data show CDR1 as KGHSH and CDR2 as LQKENI. The CDR3 sequence is CASSPRQAPSYEQYF. CDR3 bases: TGTGCCAGCTCACCAAGACAGGCCCCCTCCTACGAGCAGTACTTC.

The chain uses TRBV5-6 and TRBJ2-2, with a possible D match to TRBD2 (5 bases). This CDR3 is 15 amino acids long. Germline V gene lookup returns CDR1 SGHDT and CDR2 YYEEEE. Deletions cut 4 bases from V and 2 bases from J, with 12 bases between. The CDR3 coding sequence is TGTGCCAGCAGCCCTGACTACACAAACACCGGGGAGCTGTTTTTT. Amino acids: CASSPDYTNTGELFF. The entire variable domain, with the rest obtained from reference TRBV5-6 and TRBJ2-2, is as follows: DAGVTQSPTHLIKTRGQQVTLRCSPKSGHDTVSWYQQALGQGPQFIFQYYEEEERQRGNFPDRFSGHQFPNYSSELNVNALLLGDSALYLCASSPDYTNTGELFFGEGSRLTVL.

This clone was seen a handful of times. This chain connects TRBV19 to TRBJ1-6; TRBD1 matches 7 bases. Germline CDR1 reads LNHDA; CDR2 reads SQIVND (reference sequence). The length of the CDR3 is 14 residues. Trimming cost V 7 bases and J 7 bases; bases outside gene matches: 7. The CDR3: CASTSGQTNSPLHF. DNA of the CDR3: TGTGCCAGTACCTCGGGACAGACGAATTCACCCCTCCACTTT.

The chain couples TRBV6-1 to TRBJ1-2; possibly TRBD1 for D (5 bases). Germline CDR1 MNHNS, CDR2 SASEGT. Trimming pared 7 bases from V and 8 bases from J, leaving 23 bases between. This CDR3 has 15 amino acids. CDR3 nucleotide sequence: TGTGCCAGCATTCAGGGATCTCGACAGTCCGGAGGCTACACCTTC. Its protein product is CASIQGSRQSGGYTF.

This clone has just a few counts. The V call is TRBV27, the J call TRBJ2-4; tentatively, D is TRBD2 (5 bases). Trimming removed 3 bases at V and 0 bases at J, with 12 bases between. The length of the CDR3 is 16 residues. Germline loops: CDR1 MNHEY, CDR2 SMNVEV (reference sequence). The DNA for the CDR3 is TGTGCCAGCAGTTTTCATGGACTCATAGCCAAAAACATTCAGTACTTC. Protein: CASSFHGLIAKNIQYF.

The chain joins TRBV7-6 to TRBJ2-5; 13 nucleotides align to TRBD2. Germline CDR1 reads SGHVS; CDR2 reads FNYEAQ. The CDR3 totals 15 residues. The J segment lost 3 bases and the V segment lost 4 bases, leaving 2 bases of the junction unmatched. CDR3 sequence: CASSSTSGGEETQYF. CDR3 nucleotide sequence: TGTGCCAGCAGCTCCACTAGCGGGGGGGAAGAGACCCAGTACTTC.

This clone was picked up a small number of times. This chain connects TRBV29-1 to TRBJ1-1, with a weak D call TRBD1 (5 bases). Trimming pared 2 bases from V and 8 bases from J, leaving 9 bases between. CDR3 size: 11 residues. The germline CDR1 and CDR2 sequences are SQVTM and ANQGSEA. The CDR3 region is CSVELRVEAFF. CDR3 sequence (DNA): TGCAGCGTTGAACTCAGGGTAGAAGCTTTCTTT.

The chain employs TRBV28 and TRBJ2-1, with a weak D call TRBD2 (5 bases). Trimming left V 3 bases short and J 15 bases short, with 15 bases between. The CDR3 is 12 amino acids. Germline V gene lookup returns CDR1 MDHEN and CDR2 SYDVKM. The CDR3 region is CASSFRGPEGFF. In DNA, the CDR3 is TGTGCCAGCAGTTTTCGTGGTCCTGAGGGGTTCTTC.

This clone appeared a few times. This chain joins TRBV18 and TRBJ2-3; tentative D call: TRBD2 (5 bases). V was clipped by 3 bases and J by 5 bases, with 9 bases between them. This CDR3 has 13 amino acids. In germline, CDR1 is KGHSH, CDR2 LQKENI. The DNA of the CDR3 is TGTGCCAGCTCACCTCGGACTCAAGATACGCAGTATTTT. Translating gives CASSPRTQDTQYF.

V gene TRBV28 combines with J gene TRBJ2-3; no clear D. This CDR3 has 11 residues. Trimming took 3 bases from V and 7 from J, leaving 5 bases between them. Germline V CDR1 and CDR2: MDHEN, SYDVKM. The CDR3 loop is CASSLYNTQYF. The CDR3, as DNA: TGTGCCAGCAGTTTGTATAATACGCAGTATTTT.

The rearrangement uses TRBV10-3 and TRBJ2-5; 13 bases line up with TRBD2. Germline trimming cut 10 bases from V and 5 bases from J; bases unmatched to any gene: 4. CDR3 length equals 13 residues. Germline CDR1 reads ENHRY; CDR2 reads SYGVKD. CDR3 residues: CATWTSGGETQYF. Here the CDR3 DNA reads TGTGCCACGTGGACTAGCGGGGGTGAGACCCAGTACTTC.

This rearrangement joins TRBV2 to TRBJ2-7; TRBD1 is a possible D gene (7 bases). Germline V gene sequence: CDR1 SNHLY, CDR2 FYNNEI. Trimming took 4 bases from V and 3 from J, leaving 16 bases between them. CDR3 length: 15 amino acids. Written as DNA, the CDR3 is TGTGCCAGCAGTGCACCCCAGGGGGAGGTCTACGAGCAGTACTTC. It translates to CASSAPQGEVYEQYF.